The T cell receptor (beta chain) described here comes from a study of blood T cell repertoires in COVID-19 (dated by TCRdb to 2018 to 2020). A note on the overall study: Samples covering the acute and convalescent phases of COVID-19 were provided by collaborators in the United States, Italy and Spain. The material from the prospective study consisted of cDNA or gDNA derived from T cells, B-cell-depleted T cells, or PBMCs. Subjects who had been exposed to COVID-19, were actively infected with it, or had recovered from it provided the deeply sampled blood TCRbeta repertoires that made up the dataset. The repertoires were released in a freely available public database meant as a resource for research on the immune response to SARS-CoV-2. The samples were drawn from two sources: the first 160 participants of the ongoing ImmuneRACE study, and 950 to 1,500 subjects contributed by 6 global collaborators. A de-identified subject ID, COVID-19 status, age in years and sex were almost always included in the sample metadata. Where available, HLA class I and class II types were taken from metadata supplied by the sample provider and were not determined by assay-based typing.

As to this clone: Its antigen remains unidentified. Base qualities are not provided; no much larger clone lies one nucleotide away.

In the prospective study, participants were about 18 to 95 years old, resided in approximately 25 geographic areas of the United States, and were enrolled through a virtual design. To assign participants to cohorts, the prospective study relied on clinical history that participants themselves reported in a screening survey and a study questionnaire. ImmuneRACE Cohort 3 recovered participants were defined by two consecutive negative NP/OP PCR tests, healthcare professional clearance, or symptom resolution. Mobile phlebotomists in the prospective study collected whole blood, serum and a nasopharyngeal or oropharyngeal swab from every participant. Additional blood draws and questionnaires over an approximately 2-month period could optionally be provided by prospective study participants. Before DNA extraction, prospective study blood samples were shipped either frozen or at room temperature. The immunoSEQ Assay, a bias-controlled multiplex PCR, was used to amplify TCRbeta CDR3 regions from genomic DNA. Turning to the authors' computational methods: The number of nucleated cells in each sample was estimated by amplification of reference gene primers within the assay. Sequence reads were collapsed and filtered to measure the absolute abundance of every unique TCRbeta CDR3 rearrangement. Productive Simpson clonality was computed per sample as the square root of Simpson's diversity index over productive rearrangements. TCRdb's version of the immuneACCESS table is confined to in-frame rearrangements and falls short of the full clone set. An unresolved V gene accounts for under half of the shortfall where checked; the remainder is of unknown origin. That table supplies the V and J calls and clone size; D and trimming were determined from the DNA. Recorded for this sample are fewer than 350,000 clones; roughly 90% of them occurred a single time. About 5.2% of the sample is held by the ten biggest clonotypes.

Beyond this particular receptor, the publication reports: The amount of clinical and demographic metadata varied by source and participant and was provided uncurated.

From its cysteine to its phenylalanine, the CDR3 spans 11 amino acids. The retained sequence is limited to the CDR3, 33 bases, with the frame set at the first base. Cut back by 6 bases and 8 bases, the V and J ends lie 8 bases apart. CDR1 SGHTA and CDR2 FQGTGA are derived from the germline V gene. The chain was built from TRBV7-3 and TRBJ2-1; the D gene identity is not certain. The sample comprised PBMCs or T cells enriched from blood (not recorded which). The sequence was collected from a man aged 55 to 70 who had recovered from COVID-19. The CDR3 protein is CASRSIHEQFF. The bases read TGTGCCAGCAGGTCTATCCATGAGCAGTTCTTC. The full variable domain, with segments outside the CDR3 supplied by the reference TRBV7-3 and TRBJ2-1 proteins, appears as GAGVSQTPSNKVTEKGKYVELRCDPISGHTALYWYRQSLGQGPEFLIYFQGTGAADDSGLPNDRFFAVRPEGSVSTLKIQRTERGDSAVYLCASRSIHEQFFGPGTRLTVL.